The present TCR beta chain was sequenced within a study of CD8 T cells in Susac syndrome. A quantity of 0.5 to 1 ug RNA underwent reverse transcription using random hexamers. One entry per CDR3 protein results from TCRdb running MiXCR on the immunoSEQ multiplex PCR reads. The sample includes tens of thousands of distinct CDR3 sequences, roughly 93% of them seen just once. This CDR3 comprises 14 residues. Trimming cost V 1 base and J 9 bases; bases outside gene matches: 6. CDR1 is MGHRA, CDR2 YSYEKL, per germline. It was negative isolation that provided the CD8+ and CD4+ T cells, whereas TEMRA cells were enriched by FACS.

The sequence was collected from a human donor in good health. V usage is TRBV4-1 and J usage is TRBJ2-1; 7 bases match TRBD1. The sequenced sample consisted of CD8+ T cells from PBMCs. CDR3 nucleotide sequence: TGCGCCAGCAGCCAAGGTCCAGGGGGAATTGAGCAGTTCTTC. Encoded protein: CASSQGPGGIEQFF.